This T cell receptor (beta chain) was sequenced for a study of T-cell memory formation after mild COVID-19 (dated by TCRdb to about 2021). In the study overall: TCR sequence clusters from the two donors were found to be largely donor specific. In a couple of donors, T-cell clones that expanded and contracted after mild COVID-19 were tracked by sequencing TCRalpha and TCRbeta repertoires over time. Two young, previously healthy adult volunteers, one female and one male, were included in the cohort. General study outcomes and caveats: Contracting CD4+ clones appeared mostly in the CM and EM memory subsets, whereas CD8+ clones were enriched in EMRA. The study covered only a couple of mild cases, and larger cohorts including severe cases with pre-infection samples were considered necessary. Clones that contracted from day 15 to 85 showed balanced CD4/CD8 phenotypes, whereas a second wave of clones that expanded from day 15 to 37 leaned towards CD4+. Whether the second-wave clones peaking on day 37 were SARS-CoV-2 specific was not confirmed. The detection of some responding clones in pre-infection memory suggests that pre-existing cross-reactive memory T cells joined the SARS-CoV-2 response.

TCRdb names Illumina NovaSeq 6000 as the instrument used. TCRalpha and TCRbeta cDNA libraries were constructed by 5'RACE with constant-segment primers, with sample barcodes and unique molecular identifiers being introduced. RNA was extracted from every sample with Trizol reagent. Libraries were amplified in two PCR steps, with a second sample barcode and Illumina TruSeq adapters added in the second step. Sequencing of the libraries was done on an Illumina NovaSeq, producing 2 x 150 bp paired-end reads. The authors' analysis ran thus. With migec v1.2.7, reads were demultiplexed and then collapsed into UMI-guided consensus sequences. With mixcr v2.1.11, UMI consensuses were aligned to TRA and TRB V and J templates and assembled into clonotypes. Expanded or contracted clonotypes were those called significant by both edgeR and NoisET, with noise models trained on biological replicates. For edgeR calls, the thresholds were a false discovery rate-adjusted p below 0.01 and a log2 fold-change of 1. As an exploratory analysis of dynamics, PCA with hierarchical clustering was applied to max-normalized trajectories of the 1000 most abundant clonotypes. The CD4 or CD8 phenotype of responding clones was assigned using the separately sequenced CD4+ and CD8+ repertoires. TCRdb's own reprocessing of the public reads used fastp at Q25 and MiXCR and kept productive beta chains. Rows with a matching CDR3 protein are joined into one entry that keeps the most common DNA and genes. TCRdb's processing, not the authors', yielded these V and J calls. This sample has about 290,000 distinct CDR3 sequences in its table, and about 16% of those were observed once. The top ten constitute about a fifth of the sample.

The CDR3 covers 12 residues, taking in both the cysteine and the phenylalanine. Just the 36-base CDR3 DNA is kept, in frame starting at base 1. Trimming removed 0 bases from V and 7 bases from J, leaving 7 bases between the germline ends. CDR1 SGDLS and CDR2 YYNGEE are derived from the germline V gene. Ficoll-Paque density gradient centrifugation was used to isolate PBMCs. In this sample, this clonotype turned up a few times. Its antigen is still unknown. Per-base quality was not reported, and no clone a single base away is much larger than it. The chain is encoded by TRBV9 joined to TRBJ2-5; the D gene is not confidently resolved. The specimen sequenced was PBMCs or a T cell subset sorted from them (not recorded which). The receptor's source is a man between 18 and 29 years old who had mild COVID-19 (a few samples of this study predate the infection). The sample titles of this study are shuffled in the database, so cell type and time point are left out; the donor was told from shared clones. The sequence in DNA is TGTGCCAGCAGCGTAGATCTCGGGACCCAGTACTTC. It translates as CASSVDLGTQYF.